This T cell receptor (beta chain) was identified during a study of T-cell reconstitution after alpha-beta-depleted transplantation in children. Unique molecular identifiers were used to barcode this TCRbeta library. TCRdb recomputed calls from the PCR reads with MiXCR, one row per CDR3 protein. The table lists a few hundred thousand distinct CDR3 sequences, 8% to 9.5% of them singletons. The CDR3 is made up of 13 amino acids. CDR1 is DFQATT and CDR2 is SNEGSKA in the germline V gene (reference sequence). Losses at the gene ends were 6 bases for V and 7 bases for J; bases not matched to a gene: 9. The chain couples TRBV20-1 to TRBJ2-1; 7 bases match TRBD1. The sequence was obtained from a human donor who donated a stem cell graft to a child with acute lymphoblastic leukemia. Sequenced material: PBMCs from the stem cell graft donor, taken from the stem cell graft. The CDR3 region has the DNA TGCAGTGCCCAGCCGGGACAGACTAATGAGCAGTTCTTC. Translating gives CSAQPGQTNEQFF.